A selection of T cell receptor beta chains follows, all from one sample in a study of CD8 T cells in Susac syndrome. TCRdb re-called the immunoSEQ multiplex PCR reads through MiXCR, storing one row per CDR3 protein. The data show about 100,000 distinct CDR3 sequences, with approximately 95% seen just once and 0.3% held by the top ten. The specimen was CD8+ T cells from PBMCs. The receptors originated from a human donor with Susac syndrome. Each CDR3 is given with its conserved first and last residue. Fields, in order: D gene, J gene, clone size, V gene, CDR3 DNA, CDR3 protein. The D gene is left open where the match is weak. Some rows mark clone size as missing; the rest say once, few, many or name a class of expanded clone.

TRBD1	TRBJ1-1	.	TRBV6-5	TGTGCCAGCAGATCCGGGACAGGGGCCACTGAAGCTTTCTTT	CASRSGTGATEAFF
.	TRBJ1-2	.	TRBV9	TGTGCCAGCAGCGCCTCCGGACGTTTGGGAGGAAAAAACTATGGCTACACCTTC	CASSASGRLGGKNYGYTF
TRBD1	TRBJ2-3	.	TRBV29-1	TGCAGCGTTACAGGGGGCGGAGGCACAGATACGCAGTATTTT	CSVTGGGGTDTQYF
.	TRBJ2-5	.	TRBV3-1	TGTGCCAGCAGCCAAACTTCGCAGGGAGAGACCCAGTACTTC	CASSQTSQGETQYF
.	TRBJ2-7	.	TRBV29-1	TGCAGCGCCATAACCGGGACGGAGACCTACGAGCAGTACTTC	CSAITGTETYEQYF
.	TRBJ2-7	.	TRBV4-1	TGCGCCAGCAGCCAAGGGTCGGTCGACTACGAGCAGTACTTC	CASSQGSVDYEQYF
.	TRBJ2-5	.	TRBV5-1	TGCGCCAGCAGCCTATCTACCGGGACGGAAGAGACCCAGTACTTC	CASSLSTGTEETQYF
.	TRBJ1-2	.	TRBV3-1	TGTGCCAGCAGCCCGATGGGCCCAGAAAACTATGGCTACACCTTC	CASSPMGPENYGYTF
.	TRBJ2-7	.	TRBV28	TGTGCCAGCAGAACGACGGGTCCGTCCTACGAGCAGTACTTC	CASRTTGPSYEQYF
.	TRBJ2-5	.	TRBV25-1	TGTGCCAGCAGGGGGCGTGAGACCCAGTACTTC	CASRGRETQYF
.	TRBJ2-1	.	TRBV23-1	TGCGCCAGCAGAGACGCAGGGATAAGGGAGTCCTACAATGAGCAGTTCTTC	CASRDAGIRESYNEQFF
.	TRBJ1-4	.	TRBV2	TGTGCCAGCAGTAGATGGGGGCCTAATGAAAAACTGTTTTTT	CASSRWGPNEKLFF
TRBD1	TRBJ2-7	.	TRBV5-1	TGCGCCAGCAGAGGGACAGGGGCATCCTACGAGCAGTACTTC	CASRGTGASYEQYF
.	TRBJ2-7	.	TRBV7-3	TGTGCCAGCAGCCCTGGGGGGCAGCCGACCTACGAGCAGTACTTC	CASSPGGQPTYEQYF
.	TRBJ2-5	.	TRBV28	TGTGCCAGCAGTTTCCGGACCTTGCAGGGGACCCAGTACTTC	CASSFRTLQGTQYF
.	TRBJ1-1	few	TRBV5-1	TGCGCCAGCAGCTTAACGGGAGGGACTGAAGCTTTCTTT	CASSLTGGTEAFF
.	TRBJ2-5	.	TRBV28	TGTGCCAGCACCCGAGGCAGTTTACAAGAGACCCAGTACTTC	CASTRGSLQETQYF
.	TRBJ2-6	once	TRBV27	TGTGCCAGCAGTTTATCAAAATCTGGGGCCAACGTCCTGACTTTC	CASSLSKSGANVLTF
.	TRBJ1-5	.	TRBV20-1	TGCAGTGCTAGCCAGGGTAGCGGGCGGCAGCCCCAGCATTTT	CSASQGSGRQPQHF
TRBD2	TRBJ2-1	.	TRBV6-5	TGTGCCAGCAACGGACTAGCGGGAGTGAATGAGCAGTTCTTC	CASNGLAGVNEQFF
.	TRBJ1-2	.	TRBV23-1	TGCGCCAGCAAGGGAGGGGTTGGTGGCTACACCTTC	CASKGGVGGYTF
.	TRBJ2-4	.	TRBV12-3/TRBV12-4	TGTGCCAGCAAGGCGGATTTAGCCAAAAACATTCAGTACTTC	CASKADLAKNIQYF
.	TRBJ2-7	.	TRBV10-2	TGCGCCAGCAGGGTTGGGTTAGACGGATCCTACGAGCAGTACTTC	CASRVGLDGSYEQYF
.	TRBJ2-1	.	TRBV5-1	TGCGCCAGCAGCTTGGACAGCAACAATGAGCAGTTCTTC	CASSLDSNNEQFF
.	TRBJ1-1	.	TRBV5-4	TGTGCCAGCAGCTCTCCGGTACAGCAGAACACTGAAGCTTTCTTT	CASSSPVQQNTEAFF
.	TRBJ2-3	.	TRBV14	TGTGCCAGCAGCCAAACCACAGGGTCTCGACGCACAGATACGCAGTATTTT	CASSQTTGSRRTDTQYF
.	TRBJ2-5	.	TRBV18	TGTGCCAGCTCGAGACAGAGAGGGGAGACCCAGTACTTC	CASSRQRGETQYF
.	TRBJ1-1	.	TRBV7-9	TGTGCCAGCAGCACGGGAGGCACCGAAGCTTTCTTT	CASSTGGTEAFF